This is a list of T cell receptor beta chains from one sample in a study of T cells in Graves' hyperthyroidism and ophthalmopathy. In TCRdb, the multiplex PCR reads were re-called with MiXCR into one record per CDR3 protein. The table records 450,000 to 650,000 distinct CDR3 sequences, about 15% of them present only once. The sequencing input was blood. The source is a woman under 30 with Graves' ophthalmopathy. CDR3s include the opening cysteine and the closing phenylalanine or tryptophan. A D gene is named only where the DNA matches it firmly. Some rows have no size entry. The others give once, few or many, or a class for an expanded clone.

J,length,size,V,D,DNA,CDR3
TRBJ2-1,16,many,TRBV5-8,TRBD1,TGTGCCAGCAGCCCGTGGACAGGCAAATCGTACAATGAGCAGTTCTTC,CASSPWTGKSYNEQFF
TRBJ2-2,18,-,TRBV19,TRBD2,TGTGCCAGTAGATTGGGATCGGGACTAGCGGGACACACCGGGGAGCTGTTTTTT,CASRLGSGLAGHTGELFF
TRBJ2-7,14,-,TRBV2,-,TGTGCCAGCAGTGAGGGTAGGGAGGTCAACGAGCAGTACTTC,CASSEGREVNEQYF
TRBJ1-2,16,-,TRBV28,TRBD1,TGTGCCAGCAGTCCGTTACAGGGGGGGGAGGGCTATGGCTACACCTTC,CASSPLQGGEGYGYTF
TRBJ1-3,13,many,TRBV4-1,-,TGCGCCAGCAGCCCCCAGGCTGGAAACACCATATATTTT,CASSPQAGNTIYF
TRBJ2-7,12,many,TRBV28,-,TGTGCCAGCAGCTTAACGTCCTACGAGCAGTACTTC,CASSLTSYEQYF
TRBJ1-4,15,many,TRBV2,TRBD1,TGTGCCAGCACCCCGGAGGGACAGCTTAATGAAAAACTGTTTTTT,CASTPEGQLNEKLFF
TRBJ1-2,18,few,TRBV7-2,TRBD1,TGTGCCAGCAGCTTAGACCCCGGTGGGACAGGGGGCAGATATGGCTACACCTTC,CASSLDPGGTGGRYGYTF
TRBJ2-3,18,few,TRBV27,-,TGTGCCAGCAGTTTACCTCTGACCGGACATGCTAGCACAGATACGCAGTATTTT,CASSLPLTGHASTDTQYF
TRBJ1-2,16,many,TRBV6-1,TRBD1,TGTGCCAGCAGCGAAGAAGATTTGGGACAGGTCTATGGCTACACCTTC,CASSEEDLGQVYGYTF
TRBJ2-7,13,many,TRBV27,-,TGTGCCAGCAGTATTACAGAAGCCTACGAGCAGTACTTC,CASSITEAYEQYF
TRBJ2-3,17,-,TRBV4-3,TRBD1,TGCGCCAGCAGCCAAGATGTCAAAGGGACAGGGCGGGATACGCAGTATTTT,CASSQDVKGTGRDTQYF
TRBJ1-4,13,many,TRBV30,-,TGTGCCTGGAGATTAATCGGGGGTGAAAAACTGTTTTTT,CAWRLIGGEKLFF
TRBJ1-1,14,-,TRBV6-1,-,TGTGCCAGCATTGGAACTCTACTAAGCACTGAAGCTTTCTTT,CASIGTLLSTEAFF
TRBJ2-7,11,-,TRBV7-9,-,TGTGCCAGCAGCCAAGGTGTAGAGCAGTACTTC,CASSQGVEQYF
TRBJ2-2,15,-,TRBV4-2,TRBD2,TGTGCCAGCAGCCAGGGACTAGCGGAGACCGGGGAGCTGTTTTTT,CASSQGLAETGELFF
TRBJ2-1,14,many,TRBV20-1,-,TGCAGTGCTAGAGATCAGTGGGAGACGGGTGAGCAGTTCTTC,CSARDQWETGEQFF
TRBJ1-4,14,few,TRBV27,-,TGTGCCAGCAGCCTGGTCGGGGGTTTGGGAAAACTGTTTTTT,CASSLVGGLGKLFF
TRBJ2-1,21,many,TRBV29-1,TRBD2,TGCAGCGTTGAAGATCTTCTGGGACTAGCGGGAGGCCCCGACCGGTACAATGAGCAGTTCTTC,CSVEDLLGLAGGPDRYNEQFF
TRBJ1-1,14,many,TRBV28,TRBD1,TGTGCCAGCAGTTATCGACAGGGGGCTTCTGAAGCTTTCTTT,CASSYRQGASEAFF
TRBJ1-1,15,-,TRBV12-5,TRBD1,TGTGCTAGTGGTTCGGGAACAGGGGGCCGGACTGAAGCTTTCTTT,CASGSGTGGRTEAFF
TRBJ2-5,14,-,TRBV12-3/TRBV12-4,TRBD2,TGTGCCAGCGGGTTAGGGCTAGCGGGAGAGACCCAGTACTTC,CASGLGLAGETQYF
TRBJ2-7,14,-,TRBV6-1,TRBD1,TGTGCCAGCAGGGCGTTCACAGGGGGCTACGAGCAGTACTTC,CASRAFTGGYEQYF
TRBJ2-7,14,-,TRBV5-1,-,TGCGCCAGCAGCCTTCAGGCTAGCAATGGCGAGCAGTACTTC,CASSLQASNGEQYF
TRBJ2-5,16,many,TRBV12-3/TRBV12-4,-,TGTGCCAGCAGTTTAATGGCGGTGAGCGGGCAAGAGACCCAGTACTTC,CASSLMAVSGQETQYF
TRBJ2-7,15,many,TRBV5-1,-,TGCGCCAGCAGCTTGGCCGGTGACGGGTACGCCGAGCAGTACTTC,CASSLAGDGYAEQYF
TRBJ2-5,18,-,TRBV5-6,TRBD2,TGTGCCAGCAGCCAACCCCAAAGAGCGGGAGGTTGGCAAGAGACCCAGTACTTC,CASSQPQRAGGWQETQYF
TRBJ1-1,11,-,TRBV6-1,TRBD1,TGTGCCAGCATGGACAGGGATAAAGCTTTCTTT,CASMDRDKAFF
TRBJ2-2,16,-,TRBV12-3/TRBV12-4,-,TGTGCCAGCATCTCGTTACAGGGGAGGGGCACCGGGGAGCTGTTTTTT,CASISLQGRGTGELFF
TRBJ2-3,15,many,TRBV20-1,TRBD1,TGCAGTGCTAGCGGGACAGGGGGTCTCACAGATACGCAGTATTTT,CSASGTGGLTDTQYF
TRBJ1-4,14,-,TRBV4-1,-,TGCGCCAGCAGCCCCGGGCCAGGGGTTGAAAAACTGTTTTTT,CASSPGPGVEKLFF
TRBJ1-1,13,-,TRBV29-1,-,TGCAGCGTTTGGTCTGGGGAAGACACTGAAGCTTTCTTT,CSVWSGEDTEAFF
TRBJ2-3,14,many,TRBV7-3,TRBD1,TGTGCCAGCAGCCGACAGGGCTACACAGATACGCAGTATTTT,CASSRQGYTDTQYF
TRBJ2-3,17,-,TRBV7-2,TRBD2,TGTGCCAGCAGCCCTTGGACTAGCGGGGGGGCCGGGGATACGCAGTATTTT,CASSPWTSGGAGDTQYF
TRBJ1-4,14,-,TRBV6-1,TRBD1,TGTGCCAGCAGATTCAGGGGGACTAATGAAAAACTGTTTTTT,CASRFRGTNEKLFF
TRBJ2-5,16,few,TRBV11-2,TRBD2,TGTGCCAGCAGCTTAGAAGTTAGCGGGGGGCAAGAGACCCAGTACTTC,CASSLEVSGGQETQYF
TRBJ1-6,17,-,TRBV4-3,-,TGCGCCAGCAGCCAAGACCGAGGGGACTCCTATAATTCACCCCTCCACTTT,CASSQDRGDSYNSPLHF
TRBJ1-4,15,few,TRBV4-1,-,TGCGCCAGCAGCCGACTCCGGGACATAGATGAAAAACTGTTTTTT,CASSRLRDIDEKLFF
TRBJ2-3,17,many,TRBV12-3/TRBV12-4,-,TGTGCCAGCAGTTTGCTGGATACCGGGAGCCTTGAGGATACGCAGTATTTT,CASSLLDTGSLEDTQYF
TRBJ2-3,14,many,TRBV11-2,-,TGTGCCAGCAGCTTAGCTGAAGACACAGATACGCAGTATTTT,CASSLAEDTDTQYF
TRBJ2-1,14,many,TRBV29-1,-,TGCAGCGTTGAAGGGGCGAGGGCCTACAATGAGCAGTTCTTC,CSVEGARAYNEQFF
TRBJ2-7,12,-,TRBV20-1,TRBD1,TGCAGTGCTACGGACAGGGGCCACGAGCAGTACTTC,CSATDRGHEQYF
TRBJ2-2,16,-,TRBV6-1,-,TGTGCCAGCAGTGAAGTAGGTGGTAATCTGGCCGGGGAGCTGTTTTTT,CASSEVGGNLAGELFF
TRBJ1-2,16,many,TRBV6-1,TRBD1,TGTGCCAGCAGTTCGGGTAGGACAGGCCTTCACTATGGCTACACCTTC,CASSSGRTGLHYGYTF
TRBJ2-3,15,many,TRBV27,-,TGTGCCAGCAGTCCACAGGGAAGTAGCACAGATACGCAGTATTTT,CASSPQGSSTDTQYF
TRBJ2-1,14,many,TRBV7-2,-,TGTGCCACACACCTCTCGGGGAGTTTCAATGAGCAGTTCTTC,CATHLSGSFNEQFF
TRBJ2-1,13,many,TRBV6-1,-,TGTGCCAGCAGGGACAGTGAGTACAATGAGCAGTTCTTC,CASRDSEYNEQFF
TRBJ2-2,16,many,TRBV11-2,TRBD2,TGTGCCAGCAGCCCGGGAGGCGGGGGGAACACCGGGGAGCTGTTTTTT,CASSPGGGGNTGELFF
TRBJ2-2,14,-,TRBV6-1,-,TGTGCCAGCAGTGCCTTAAGGGACACCGGGGAGCTGTTTTTT,CASSALRDTGELFF